The present T cell receptor beta chain was sequenced within a study of T-cell reconstitution after alpha-beta-depleted transplantation in children. Study-wide results and limits: TCRbeta diversity was high at day 60 in some patients (a result of surviving recipient T cells and thymic progenitors). At around two months after transplant, the alpha-beta T cells were reportedly derived from several hundred expanded clones that came from non-depleted graft cells. A year post-transplant, T-cell counts and diversity derived mostly from newly produced T cells.

With respect to this clonotype: What it binds is unknown.

The germline V gene has CDR1 SNHLY and CDR2 FYNNEI. The length of the CDR3 is 12 residues. The ends were cut back, 8 bases at V and 4 bases at J, with 9 bases in the middle. Unique molecular identifiers featured in how the TCRbeta library was prepared. TCRdb fed the PCR reads into MiXCR, producing one record per CDR3 protein. The sample records 300,000 to 400,000 distinct CDR3 sequences, around 15% being singletons. This rearrangement joins TRBV2 to TRBJ2-1, with D uncertain. Sequenced material: PBMCs, mostly from graft donor cells, taken 360 days after TCRalphabeta/CD19-depleted stem cell transplant. The receptor was isolated from a male patient aged 2 to 9 who had a stem cell transplant for acute lymphoblastic leukemia, so the T cells may come from the graft donor. The CDR3: CASFTEYNEQFF. The CDR3 bases are TGTGCCAGCTTTACTGAATACAATGAGCAGTTCTTC.